This T cell receptor (beta chain) was captured in a study of cytomegalovirus exposure and HLA in healthy donors. Study-level results: Other equally common chains were less clonally expanded than HLA-associated TCR beta chains, a later analysis showed.

As to this clone: Its antigen remains unidentified.

Use of 60 Vbeta and 13 Jbeta primers characterized the PCR. Original data processing: An analysis performed later counted about 80 million unique TCR beta chains (roughly 11 million of them shared). TCRdb keeps only in-frame clones here, not all; method: immunoSEQ multiplex PCR. V and J calls and clone size follow that table, whereas D and trimming were derived from the DNA. The sample contains around 130,000 clones, approximately 78% of which appear only once. J gave up 1 base and V 3 bases, and 1 base lay outside the gene matches. This CDR3 is built from 14 residues. The germline V gene encodes CDR1 SGHAT and CDR2 FQNNGV.

The source is a woman aged 40-49 years in good health and CMV-seropositive. Sequenced: PBMCs. The chain employs TRBV11-2 and TRBJ1-1; TRBD1 aligns across 8 bases. The DNA of the CDR3 is TGTGCCAGCAGCTTTGGGACAGGGAACACTGAAGCTTTCTTT. Residues: CASSFGTGNTEAFF.